Listed below are T cell receptor beta chains from one sample, sequenced in a study of blood T cell repertoires in COVID-19. The table came from immunoSEQ multiplex PCR; TCRdb's copy has only in-frame clones and leaves some out. The data show around 140,000 clones, around 90% seen once. Sequencing input: PBMCs or T cells enriched from blood (not recorded which). The receptors originated from a woman aged 40 to 50 who had been exposed to COVID-19. Each CDR3 is given without its conserved first and last residue. D genes are given only for firm matches.

v_call: TRBV27
d_call: NA
cdr3_aa: ASSKPVKTQY

v_call: TRBV6-4
d_call: TRBD2
cdr3_aa: ASSVTSGASTDTQY

v_call: TRBV5-6
d_call: TRBD2
cdr3_aa: ASSLYTGGETQY

v_call: TRBV9
d_call: NA
cdr3_aa: ASSDRGDTQY

v_call: TRBV28
d_call: TRBD2
cdr3_aa: ASRSGLAGYEQY

v_call: TRBV27
d_call: TRBD2
cdr3_aa: ASGFWEGETQY

v_call: TRBV9
d_call: NA
cdr3_aa: ASSSRTKSTDTQY

v_call: TRBV9
d_call: NA
cdr3_aa: ASSTRTGRVGETQY

v_call: TRBV27
d_call: TRBD1
cdr3_aa: ASSDRAQNYGYT

v_call: TRBV5-8
d_call: NA
cdr3_aa: ASSFTGIVSRTEAF

v_call: TRBV5-1
d_call: NA
cdr3_aa: ASSAREGPPEANYGYT

v_call: TRBV3-1/TRBV3-2
d_call: TRBD2
cdr3_aa: ASSQEMRLAGYEQY

v_call: TRBV5-1
d_call: NA
cdr3_aa: ASSLGEGDQPQH

v_call: TRBV11-3
d_call: TRBD1
cdr3_aa: ASSLERDRAEYEQY

v_call: TRBV6-5
d_call: NA
cdr3_aa: ASSPLDRFNQPQH

v_call: TRBV5-4
d_call: TRBD1
cdr3_aa: ASSSRDRVADTQY

v_call: TRBV19
d_call: TRBD1
cdr3_aa: ASSIGGTAGNTIY

v_call: TRBV28
d_call: TRBD2
cdr3_aa: ASSPGLALGVEQF

v_call: TRBV9
d_call: TRBD1
cdr3_aa: ASSVVETGVRGAF

v_call: TRBV3-1/TRBV3-2
d_call: NA
cdr3_aa: ASSQVATREETQY

v_call: TRBV5-4
d_call: TRBD2
cdr3_aa: ANGLAGARGNEQF

v_call: TRBV11-3
d_call: TRBD1
cdr3_aa: ASSSRDRGPYEQY

v_call: TRBV21-1
d_call: NA
cdr3_aa: ASSKDGRRENTEAF

v_call: TRBV29-1
d_call: NA
cdr3_aa: SVQGEQF

v_call: TRBV27
d_call: NA
cdr3_aa: ASSLSDSFQETQY

v_call: TRBV5-8
d_call: TRBD1
cdr3_aa: ASTRTGGFSYEQY